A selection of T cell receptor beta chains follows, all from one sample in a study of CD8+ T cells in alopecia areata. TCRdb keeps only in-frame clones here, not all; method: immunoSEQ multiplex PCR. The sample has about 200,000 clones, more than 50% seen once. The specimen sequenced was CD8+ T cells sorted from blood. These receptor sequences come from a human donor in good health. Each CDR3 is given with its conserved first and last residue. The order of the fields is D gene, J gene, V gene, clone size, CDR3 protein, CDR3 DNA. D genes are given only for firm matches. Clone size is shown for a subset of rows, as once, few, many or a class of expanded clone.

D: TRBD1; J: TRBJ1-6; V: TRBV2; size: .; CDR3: CASSARGAWTGPSPLHF; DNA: TGTGCCAGCAGTGCTCGGGGGGCCTGGACAGGGCCCTCACCCCTCCACTTT
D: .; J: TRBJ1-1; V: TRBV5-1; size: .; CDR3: CASQPAPRENTEAFF; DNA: TGCGCCAGCCAACCCGCCCCCAGGGAGAACACTGAAGCTTTCTTT
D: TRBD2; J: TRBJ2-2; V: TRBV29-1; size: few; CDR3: CSVDDPRGASGELFF; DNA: TGCAGCGTGGATGACCCGCGGGGGGCGAGCGGGGAGCTGTTTTTT
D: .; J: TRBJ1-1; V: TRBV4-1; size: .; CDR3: CASSQKNEAFF; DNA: TGCGCCAGCAGCCAAAAGAACGAAGCTTTCTTT
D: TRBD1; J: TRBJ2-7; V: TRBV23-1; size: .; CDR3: CASSQPTGGSTCEQYF; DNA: TGCGCCAGCAGTCAACCGACAGGGGGAAGTACGTGTGAGCAGTACTTC
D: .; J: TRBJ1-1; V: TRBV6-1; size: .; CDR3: CASSEPGPSGSHTEAFF; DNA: TGTGCCAGCAGTGAACCGGGCCCGTCGGGGTCGCACACTGAAGCTTTCTTT
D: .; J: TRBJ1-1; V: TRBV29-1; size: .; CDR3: CSVLYFGTDKEAFF; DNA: TGCAGCGTCCTCTATTTCGGGACGGACAAAGAAGCTTTCTTT
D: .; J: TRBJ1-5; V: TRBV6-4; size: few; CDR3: CASSYGAGDSNQPQHF; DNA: TGTGCCAGCAGTTACGGGGCGGGGGACAGCAATCAGCCCCAGCATTTT
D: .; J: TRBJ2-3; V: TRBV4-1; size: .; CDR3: CASSQDRGPRTDTQYF; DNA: TGCGCCAGCAGCCAAGATCGGGGTCCACGCACAGATACGCAGTATTTT
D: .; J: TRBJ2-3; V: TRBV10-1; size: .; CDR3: CASSDPGLSTDTQYF; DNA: TGCGCCAGCAGTGACCCCGGTCTGAGCACAGATACGCAGTATTTT
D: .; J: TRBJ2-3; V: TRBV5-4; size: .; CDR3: CASSSPEGYTQYF; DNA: TGTGCCAGCAGCTCTCCGGAAGGATATACGCAGTATTTT
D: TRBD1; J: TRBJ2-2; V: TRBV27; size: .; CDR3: CASSSPRDRLTGGELFF; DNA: TGTGCCAGCAGTTCCCCCCGGGACAGACTAACTGGCGGGGAGCTGTTTTTT
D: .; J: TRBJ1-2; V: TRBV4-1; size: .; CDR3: CASSQEGAGVYGYTF; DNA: TGCGCCAGCAGCCAAGAAGGGGCAGGGGTCTATGGCTACACCTTC
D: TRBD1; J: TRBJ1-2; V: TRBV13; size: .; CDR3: CASRNLQGASLSGYTF; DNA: TGTGCCAGCAGAAATTTGCAGGGGGCCTCCCTTTCGGGCTACACCTTC
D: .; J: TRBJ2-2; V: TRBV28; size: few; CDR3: CASSPRPVGTGELFF; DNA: TGTGCCAGCAGCCCTCGGCCGGTAGGCACCGGGGAGCTGTTTTTT
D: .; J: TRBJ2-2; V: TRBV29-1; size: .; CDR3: CSIGTLNTGELFF; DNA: TGCAGCATCGGGACACTGAACACCGGGGAGCTGTTTTTT
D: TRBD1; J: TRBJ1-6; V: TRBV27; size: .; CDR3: CASSLRGPANSPLHF; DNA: TGTGCCAGCAGTTTGAGGGGGCCTGCTAATTCACCCCTCCACTTT
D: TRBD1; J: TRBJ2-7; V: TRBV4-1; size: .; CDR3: CASSLGTGPSYEQYF; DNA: TGCGCCAGCAGCCTGGGGACAGGGCCCTCCTACGAGCAGTACTTC
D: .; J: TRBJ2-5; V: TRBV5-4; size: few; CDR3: CASSLAGDYQETQYF; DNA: TGTGCCAGCAGCTTGGCGGGGGACTACCAAGAGACCCAGTACTTC
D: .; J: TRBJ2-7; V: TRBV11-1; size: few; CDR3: CASSLRGNHYEQYF; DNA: TGTGCCAGCAGCTTACGGGGTAACCATTACGAGCAGTACTTC
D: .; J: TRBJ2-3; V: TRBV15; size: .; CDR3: CATSREGGYTDTQYF; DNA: TGTGCCACCAGCAGAGAGGGTGGGTACACAGATACGCAGTATTTT
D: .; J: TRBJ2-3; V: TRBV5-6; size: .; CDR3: CASRLLQGPPYF; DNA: TGTGCCAGCAGGCTACTACAAGGCCCGCCGTATTTT
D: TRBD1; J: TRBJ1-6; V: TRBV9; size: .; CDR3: CASSLGQGGSPLHF; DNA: TGTGCCAGCAGCCTAGGACAGGGGGGTTCACCCCTCCACTTT
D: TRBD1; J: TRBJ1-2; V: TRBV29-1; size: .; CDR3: CSVGTGYGYTF; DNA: TGCAGCGTCGGGACAGGGTATGGCTACACCTTC
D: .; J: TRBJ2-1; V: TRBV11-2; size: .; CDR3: CASSSPGGAASRGNEQFF; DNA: TGTGCCAGCAGCTCCCCCGGGGGCGCCGCCAGTAGGGGTAATGAGCAGTTCTTC
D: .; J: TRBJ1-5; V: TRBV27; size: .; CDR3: CASSPPNQPQHF; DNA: TGTGCCAGCAGCCCACCCAACCAGCCCCAGCATTTT
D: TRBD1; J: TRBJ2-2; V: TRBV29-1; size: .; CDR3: CSVDRGSRTGELFF; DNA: TGCAGCGTAGACAGGGGGTCTCGCACCGGGGAGCTGTTTTTT
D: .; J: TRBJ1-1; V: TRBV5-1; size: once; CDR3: CASSPDPGGSTEAFF; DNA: TGCGCCAGCAGTCCCGATCCCGGGGGGAGCACTGAAGCTTTCTTT
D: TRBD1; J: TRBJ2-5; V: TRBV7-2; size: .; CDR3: CASSPGTGAKIQETQYF; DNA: TGTGCCAGCAGCCCCGGGACAGGGGCGAAGATTCAGGAGACCCAGTACTTC
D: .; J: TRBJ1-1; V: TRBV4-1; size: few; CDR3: CASSQDLEREAFF; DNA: TGCGCCAGCAGCCAAGATCTAGAGCGGGAAGCTTTCTTT
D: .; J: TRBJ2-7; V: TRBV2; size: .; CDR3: CASTPAGRTYEQYF; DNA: TGTGCCAGCACTCCCGCGGGCAGGACATACGAGCAGTACTTC
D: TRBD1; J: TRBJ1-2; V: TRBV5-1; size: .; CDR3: CASNPTGAWGYGYTF; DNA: TGCGCCAGCAATCCGACAGGGGCTTGGGGCTATGGCTACACCTTC